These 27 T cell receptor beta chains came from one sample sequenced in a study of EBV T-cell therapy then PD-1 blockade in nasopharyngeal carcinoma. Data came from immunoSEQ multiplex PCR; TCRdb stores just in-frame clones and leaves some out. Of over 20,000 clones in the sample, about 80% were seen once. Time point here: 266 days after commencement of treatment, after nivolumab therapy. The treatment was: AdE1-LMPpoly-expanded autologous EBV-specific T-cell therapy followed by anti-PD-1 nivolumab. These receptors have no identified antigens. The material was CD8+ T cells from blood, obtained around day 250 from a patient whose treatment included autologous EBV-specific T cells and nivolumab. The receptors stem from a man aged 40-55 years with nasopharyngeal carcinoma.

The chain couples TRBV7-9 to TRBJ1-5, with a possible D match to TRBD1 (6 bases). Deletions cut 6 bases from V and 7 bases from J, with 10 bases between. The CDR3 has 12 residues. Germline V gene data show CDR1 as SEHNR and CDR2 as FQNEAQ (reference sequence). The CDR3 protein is CASSLGAQPQHF. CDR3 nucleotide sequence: TGTGCCAGCAGTCTGGGGGCCCAGCCCCAGCATTTT.

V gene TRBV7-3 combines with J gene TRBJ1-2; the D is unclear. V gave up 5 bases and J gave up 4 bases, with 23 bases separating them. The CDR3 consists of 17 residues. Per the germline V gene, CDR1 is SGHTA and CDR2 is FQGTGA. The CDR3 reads CASSQNPGRKKSYGYTF. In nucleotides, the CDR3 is TGTGCCAGCAGCCAAAACCCCGGACGGAAGAAGAGCTATGGCTACACCTTC.

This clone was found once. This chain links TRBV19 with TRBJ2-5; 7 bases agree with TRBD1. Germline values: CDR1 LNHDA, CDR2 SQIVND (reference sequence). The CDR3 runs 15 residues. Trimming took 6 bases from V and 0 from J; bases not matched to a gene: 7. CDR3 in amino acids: CASSEGQLNQETQYF. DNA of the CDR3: TGTGCCAGTAGCGAGGGACAGTTGAACCAAGAGACCCAGTACTTC.

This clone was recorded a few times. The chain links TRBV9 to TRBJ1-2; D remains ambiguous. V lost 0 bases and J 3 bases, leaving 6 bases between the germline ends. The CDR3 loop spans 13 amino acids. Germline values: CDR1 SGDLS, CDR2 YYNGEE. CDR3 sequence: CASSVGSDYGYTF. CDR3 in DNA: TGTGCCAGCAGCGTAGGTAGCGACTATGGCTACACCTTC.

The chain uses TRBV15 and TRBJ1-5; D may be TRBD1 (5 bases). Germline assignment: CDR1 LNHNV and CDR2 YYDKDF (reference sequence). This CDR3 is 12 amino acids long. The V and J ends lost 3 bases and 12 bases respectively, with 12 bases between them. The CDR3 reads CATSRGGVYQHF. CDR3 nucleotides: TGTGCCACCAGCAGGGGGGGGGTGTACCAGCATTTT.

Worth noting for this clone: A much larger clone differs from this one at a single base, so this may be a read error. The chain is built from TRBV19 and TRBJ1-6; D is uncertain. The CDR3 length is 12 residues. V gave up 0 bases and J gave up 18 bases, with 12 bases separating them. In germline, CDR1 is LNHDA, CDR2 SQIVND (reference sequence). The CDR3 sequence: CASSIDQDPPHF. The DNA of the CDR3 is TGTGCCAGTAGTATAGACCAGGACCCTCCCCACTTT. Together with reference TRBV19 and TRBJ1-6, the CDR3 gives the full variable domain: DGGITQSPKYLFRKEGQNVTLSCEQNLNHDAMYWYRQDPGQGLRLIYYSQIVNDFQKGDIAEGYSVSREKKESFPLTVTSAQKNPTAFYLCASSIDQDPPHFGNGTRLTVT.

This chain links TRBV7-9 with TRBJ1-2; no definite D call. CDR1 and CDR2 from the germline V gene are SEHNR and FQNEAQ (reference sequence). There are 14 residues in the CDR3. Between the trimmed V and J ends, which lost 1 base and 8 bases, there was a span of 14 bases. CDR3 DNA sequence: TGTGCCAGCAGCTTAGTTAGTTGGGCTAAGGGCTACACCTTC. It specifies CASSLVSWAKGYTF.

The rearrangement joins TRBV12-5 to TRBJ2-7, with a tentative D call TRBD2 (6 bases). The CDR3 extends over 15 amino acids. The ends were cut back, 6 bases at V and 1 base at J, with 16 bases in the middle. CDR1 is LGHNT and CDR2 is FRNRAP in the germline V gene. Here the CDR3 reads CASGGPGLPSYEQYF. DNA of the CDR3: TGTGCTAGTGGGGGCCCGGGACTCCCTTCCTACGAGCAGTACTTC. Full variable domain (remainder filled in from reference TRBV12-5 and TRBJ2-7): DARVTQTPRHKVTEMGQEVTMRCQPILGHNTVFWYRQTMMQGLELLAYFRNRAPLDDSGMPKDRFSAEMPDATLATLKIQPSEPRDSAVYFCASGGPGLPSYEQYFGPGTRLTVT.

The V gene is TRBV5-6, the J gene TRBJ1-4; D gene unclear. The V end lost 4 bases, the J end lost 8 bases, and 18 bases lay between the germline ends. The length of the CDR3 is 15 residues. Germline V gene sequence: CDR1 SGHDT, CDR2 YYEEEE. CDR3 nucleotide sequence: TGTGCCAGCAGCGATGAGGGTGGGGATGCGGAAAAACTGTTTTTT. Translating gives CASSDEGGDAEKLFF.

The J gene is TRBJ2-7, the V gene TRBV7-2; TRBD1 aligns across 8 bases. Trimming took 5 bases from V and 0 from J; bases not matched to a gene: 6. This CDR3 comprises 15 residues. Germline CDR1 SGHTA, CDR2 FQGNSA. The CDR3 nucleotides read TGTGCCAGCAGCGACTGGACAGGGAGCTCCTACGAGCAGTACTTC. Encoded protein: CASSDWTGSSYEQYF.

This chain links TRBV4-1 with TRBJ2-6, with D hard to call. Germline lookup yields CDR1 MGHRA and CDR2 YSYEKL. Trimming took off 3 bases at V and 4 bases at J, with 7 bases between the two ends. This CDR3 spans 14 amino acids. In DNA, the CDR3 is TGCGCCAGCAGCCAGCTTCTAGGGGCCAACGTCCTGACTTTC. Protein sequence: CASSQLLGANVLTF.

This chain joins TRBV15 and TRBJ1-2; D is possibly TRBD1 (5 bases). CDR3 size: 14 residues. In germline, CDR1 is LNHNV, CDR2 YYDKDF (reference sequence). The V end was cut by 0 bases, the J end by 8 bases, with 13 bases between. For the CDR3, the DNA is TGTGCCACCAGCAGAGATATGGGGGGTGGGGGCTACACCTTC. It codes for CATSRDMGGGGYTF.

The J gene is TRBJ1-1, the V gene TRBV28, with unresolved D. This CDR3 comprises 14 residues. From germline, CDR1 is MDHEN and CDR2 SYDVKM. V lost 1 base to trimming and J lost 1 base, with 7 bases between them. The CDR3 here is CASSLFSENTEAFF. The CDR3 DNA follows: TGTGCCAGCAGTTTATTCTCGGAGAACACTGAAGCTTTCTTT. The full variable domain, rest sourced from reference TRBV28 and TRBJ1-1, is DVKVTQSSRYLVKRTGEKVFLECVQDMDHENMFWYRQDPGLGLRLIYFSYDVKMKEKGDIPEGYSVSREKKERFSLILESASTNQTSMYLCASSLFSENTEAFFGQGTRLTVV.

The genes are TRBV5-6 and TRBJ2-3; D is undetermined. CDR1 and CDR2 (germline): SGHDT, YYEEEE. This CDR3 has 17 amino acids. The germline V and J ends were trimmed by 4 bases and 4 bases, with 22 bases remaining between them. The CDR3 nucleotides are TGTGCCAGCAGCCTGGACCTGACCGGGCTCCTCGCAGATACGCAGTATTTT. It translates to CASSLDLTGLLADTQYF.

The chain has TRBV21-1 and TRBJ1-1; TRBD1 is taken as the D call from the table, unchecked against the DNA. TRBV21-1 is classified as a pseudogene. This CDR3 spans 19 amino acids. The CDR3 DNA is TGTGCCAGCACCACAATAAGGGGACAGGGGGACAACATGAACACTGAAGCTTTCTTT. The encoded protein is CASTTIRGQGDNMNTEAFF.

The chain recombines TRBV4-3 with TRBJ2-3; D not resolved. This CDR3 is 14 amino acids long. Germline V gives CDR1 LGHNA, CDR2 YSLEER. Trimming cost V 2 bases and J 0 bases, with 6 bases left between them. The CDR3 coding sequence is TGCGCCAGCAGCCAACTCGCTAGCACAGATACGCAGTATTTT. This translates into CASSQLASTDTQYF.

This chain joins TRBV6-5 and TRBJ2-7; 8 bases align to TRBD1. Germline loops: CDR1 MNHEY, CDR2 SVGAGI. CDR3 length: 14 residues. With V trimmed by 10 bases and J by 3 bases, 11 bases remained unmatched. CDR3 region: CATISGTGFYEQYF. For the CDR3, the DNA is TGTGCCACCATTTCAGGGACAGGATTCTACGAGCAGTACTTC.

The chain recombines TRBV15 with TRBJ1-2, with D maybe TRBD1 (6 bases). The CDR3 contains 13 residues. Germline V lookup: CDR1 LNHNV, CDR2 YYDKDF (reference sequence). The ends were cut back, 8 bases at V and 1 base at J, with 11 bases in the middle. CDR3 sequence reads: CATSGQLNYGYTF. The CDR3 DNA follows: TGTGCCACCTCAGGACAGCTTAACTATGGCTACACCTTC.

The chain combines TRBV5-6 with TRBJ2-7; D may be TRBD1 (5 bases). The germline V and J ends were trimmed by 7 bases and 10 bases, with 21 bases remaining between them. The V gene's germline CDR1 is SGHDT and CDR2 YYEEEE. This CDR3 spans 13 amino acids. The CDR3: CASASTYTGNQYF. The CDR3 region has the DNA TGTGCCAGCGCTTCAACATATACAGGAAACCAGTACTTC.

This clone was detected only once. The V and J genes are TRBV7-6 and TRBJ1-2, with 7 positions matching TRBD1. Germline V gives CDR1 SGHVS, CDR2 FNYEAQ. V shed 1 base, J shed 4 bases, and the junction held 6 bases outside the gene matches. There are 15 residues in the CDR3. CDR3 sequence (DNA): TGTGCCAGCAGCTTAGTGAGCACAGGGGTCTATGGCTACACCTTC. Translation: CASSLVSTGVYGYTF.

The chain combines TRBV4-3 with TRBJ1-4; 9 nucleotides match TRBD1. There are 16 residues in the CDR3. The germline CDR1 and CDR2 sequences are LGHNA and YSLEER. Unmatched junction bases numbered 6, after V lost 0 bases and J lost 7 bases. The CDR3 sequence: CASSQEAGTGSEKLFF. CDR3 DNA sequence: TGCGCCAGCAGCCAAGAAGCCGGGACAGGGAGTGAAAAACTGTTTTTT.

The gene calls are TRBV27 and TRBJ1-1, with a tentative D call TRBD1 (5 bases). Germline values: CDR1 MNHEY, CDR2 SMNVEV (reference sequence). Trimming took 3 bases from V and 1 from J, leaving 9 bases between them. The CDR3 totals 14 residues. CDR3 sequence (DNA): TGTGCCAGCAGTTTTTTTACAGGGAACACTGAAGCTTTCTTT. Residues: CASSFFTGNTEAFF.

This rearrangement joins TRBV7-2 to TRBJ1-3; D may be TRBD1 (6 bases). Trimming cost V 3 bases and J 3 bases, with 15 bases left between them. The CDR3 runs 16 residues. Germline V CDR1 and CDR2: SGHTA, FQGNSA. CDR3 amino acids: CASSFPTTGGGNTIYF. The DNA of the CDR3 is TGTGCCAGCAGCTTTCCAACGACAGGAGGTGGAAACACCATATATTTT.

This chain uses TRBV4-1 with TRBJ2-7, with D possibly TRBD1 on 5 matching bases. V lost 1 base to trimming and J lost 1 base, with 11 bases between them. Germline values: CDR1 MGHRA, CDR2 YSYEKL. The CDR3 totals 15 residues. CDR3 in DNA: TGCGCCAGCAGCCAAGGGGGAAGGGGATCCTACGAGCAGTACTTC. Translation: CASSQGGRGSYEQYF.

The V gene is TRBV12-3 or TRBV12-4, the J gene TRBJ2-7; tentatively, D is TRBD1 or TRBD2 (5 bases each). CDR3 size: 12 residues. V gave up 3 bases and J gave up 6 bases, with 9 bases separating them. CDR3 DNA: TGTGCCAGCAGTTTCGTCGGGGCCGAGCAGTACTTC. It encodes CASSFVGAEQYF.

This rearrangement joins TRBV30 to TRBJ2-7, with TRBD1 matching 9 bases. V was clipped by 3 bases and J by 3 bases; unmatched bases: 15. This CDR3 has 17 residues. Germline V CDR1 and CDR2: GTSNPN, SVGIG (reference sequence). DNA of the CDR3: TGTGCCTGGAGAGAACCTCCCTGGGGACAGGGAATCTACGAGCAGTACTTC. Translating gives CAWREPPWGQGIYEQYF.

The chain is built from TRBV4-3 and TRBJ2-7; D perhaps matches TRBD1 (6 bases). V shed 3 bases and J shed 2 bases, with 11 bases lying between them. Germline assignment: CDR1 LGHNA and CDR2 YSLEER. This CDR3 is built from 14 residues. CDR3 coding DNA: TGCGCCAGCAGCCAGGGGGACAAGACCTACGAGCAGTACTTC. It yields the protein CASSQGDKTYEQYF.